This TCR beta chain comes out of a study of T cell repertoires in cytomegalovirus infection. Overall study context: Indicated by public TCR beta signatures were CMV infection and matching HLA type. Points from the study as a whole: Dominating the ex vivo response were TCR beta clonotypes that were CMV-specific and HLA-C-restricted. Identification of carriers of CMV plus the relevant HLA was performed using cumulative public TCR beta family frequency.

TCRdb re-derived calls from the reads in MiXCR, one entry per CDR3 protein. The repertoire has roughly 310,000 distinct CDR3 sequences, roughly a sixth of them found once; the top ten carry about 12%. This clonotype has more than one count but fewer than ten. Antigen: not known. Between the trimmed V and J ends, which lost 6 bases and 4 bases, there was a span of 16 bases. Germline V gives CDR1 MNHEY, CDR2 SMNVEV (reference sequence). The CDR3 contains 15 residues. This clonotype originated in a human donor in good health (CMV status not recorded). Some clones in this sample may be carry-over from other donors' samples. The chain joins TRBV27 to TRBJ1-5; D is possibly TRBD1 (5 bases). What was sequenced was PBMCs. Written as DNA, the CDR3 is TGTGCCAGCAGCCGCGGGGGGGATGCTAATCAGCCCCAGCATTTT. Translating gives CASSRGGDANQPQHF.